The 15 T cell receptor beta chains reported below all come from one sample, sequenced in a study of prognosis after radiotherapy for stage I lung cancer (dated by TCRdb to about 2021). Sequenced on an Illumina HiSeq 3000. Two rounds of multiplex PCR were performed to amplify the TCR beta CDR3 region from genomic DNA. In the first round of PCR, primers specific to each TRBV and TRBJ gene were used, and the primer sequences are filed in Chinese patent CN105087789A. TCRdb applied fastp at Q25 and MiXCR to the public reads, then kept only in-frame beta chains. Each entry merges the rows of one CDR3 protein and shows their most common DNA and genes. The sample table records about 19,000 distinct CDR3 sequences; 45% to 55% of these occur just once. Together, the top ten hold about 33% of the sample. The sample consisted of PBMCs, taken before or after stereotactic body radiation therapy (not recorded which). The source is a donor aged 50 or older with non-small cell lung cancer.

This clonotype has at least ten counts. CDR3 in amino acids: CATSRDQSGETQYF. CDR3 bases: TGTGCCACCAGCAGAGACCAGTCCGGAGAGACCCAGTACTTC. This chain links TRBV15 with TRBJ2-5; unclear D gene. Per germline, CDR1 LNHNV and CDR2 YYDKDF (reference sequence). This CDR3 contains 14 residues. V shed 0 bases and J shed 4 bases, with 9 bases lying between them.

This clonotype was counted ten times or more. The chain is built from TRBV12-3 or TRBV12-4 and TRBJ2-7; D may be TRBD2 (5 bases). With 7 bases removed from V and 4 bases from J, the gap between germline ends came to 17 bases. The CDR3 length is 14 residues. CDR3 nucleotide sequence: TGTGCCAGCACCACCACGGGGATCAAGTACGAGCAGTACTTC. Translation: CASTTTGIKYEQYF.

This clonotype appeared many times. This sequence joins TRBV29-1 and TRBJ2-7; 7 bases are shared with TRBD2. This CDR3 region has 13 residues. With 6 bases clipped from V and 7 bases from J, the junction kept 12 bases outside the gene matches. In germline, CDR1 is SQVTM, CDR2 ANQGSEA. Written as DNA, the CDR3 is TGCAGCGTCTTAACCGGGACTAACATGGAGCAGTACTTC. It is translated as CSVLTGTNMEQYF.

The chain carries TRBV7-2 and TRBJ2-2, with D possibly matching TRBD2 (5 bases). The germline gives CDR1 SGHTA, CDR2 FQGNSA. V was trimmed by 5 bases and J by 7 bases, leaving 8 bases between them. This CDR3 is built from 12 residues. Here the CDR3 DNA reads TGTGCCAGCAGCCAGGACTTCGGGGAGCTGTTTTTT. It encodes CASSQDFGELFF.

This clonotype is classed as medium-sized. The V and J genes are TRBV30 and TRBJ2-2; D not resolved. The CDR3 totals 12 residues. CDR1 and CDR2 (germline): GTSNPN, SVGIG (reference sequence). V was clipped by 4 bases and J by 6 bases, with 9 bases between them. CDR3 region: CAWMGWAGELFF. Written as DNA, the CDR3 is TGTGCCTGGATGGGGTGGGCCGGGGAGCTGTTTTTT.

Note on this clonotype: The CDR3 carries no conserved terminal phenylalanine or tryptophan, so it likely arises from a read error. This sequence joins TRBV5-1 and TRBJ1-2; D gene uncertain. Trimming shortened V by 4 bases and J by 10 bases, and 20 bases separated the two germline ends. Germline V gene sequence: CDR1 SGHRS, CDR2 YFSETQ. The CDR3 covers 14 residues. CDR3 region: CASSPMGEGEAYTL. The CDR3 region has the DNA TGCGCCAGCAGCCCGATGGGTGAGGGCGAGGCCTACACCCTC.

About this clonotype itself: One base separates it from a far larger clone, so it is likely a read error. This chain links TRBV19 with TRBJ2-4; D unresolved. The closer fit of TRBJ2-1 to the DNA end suggests the J call may be wrong. Germline CDR1 reads LNHDA; CDR2 reads SQIVND (reference sequence). The CDR3 extends over 16 amino acids. CDR3 DNA sequence: TGTGCCAGTAGTACGACCCGCCTAAGCTCCTACAATGGGCAGTTCTTC. Its protein product is CASSTTRLSSYNGQFF.

This clonotype was counted at least ten times. The CDR3 here is CASSTQTSGATDTQYF. The CDR3 DNA follows: TGTGCCAGCAGCACTCAGACTAGCGGGGCTACAGATACGCAGTATTTT. The chain couples TRBV7-8 to TRBJ2-3, with 11 bases fitting TRBD2. Germline CDR1 SGHVS, CDR2 FQNEAQ. The length of the CDR3 is 16 residues. Trimming removed 5 bases from V and 3 bases from J; junction bases left unmatched: 7.

J is TRBJ2-2 and V is TRBV6-2 or TRBV6-3; TRBD2 agrees at 12 bases. Looked up from germline, CDR1 is MNHEY and CDR2 is SVGEGT. V shed 4 bases and J 2 bases; nucleotides not matched to a gene: 5. CDR3 length: 17 residues. CDR3 in DNA: TGTGCCAGCAGTTGGGGACTAGCGGGTCTCAACACCGGGGAGCTGTTTTTT. It encodes CASSWGLAGLNTGELFF.

The V gene is TRBV28, the J gene TRBJ1-2, with D tentatively TRBD1 (5 bases). V shed 7 bases and J shed 4 bases, with 7 bases lying between them. CDR1 is MDHEN and CDR2 is SYDVKM in the germline V gene. The CDR3 runs 11 residues. DNA for the CDR3: TGTGCCAGCATGGGACCCTATGGCTACACCTTC. Translated: CASMGPYGYTF.

The CDR3 is CASSYPPTGELFF. CDR3 bases: TGTGCCAGCAGTTACCCGCCGACCGGGGAGCTGTTTTTT. The V call is TRBV6-9, the J call TRBJ2-2; D is unresolved. The CDR3 loop spans 13 amino acids. The ends were cut back, 3 bases at V and 5 bases at J, with 7 bases in the middle. The germline gives CDR1 MNHGY, CDR2 SVAAGI.

In its sample, this clonotype was seen a few times. Possible read error: a much larger clone is one base away. The CDR3 is CAISDAGGGAGELFF. The CDR3 DNA is TGTGCCATCAGTGACGCGGGAGGTGGAGCCGGGGAGCTGTTTTTT. V and J are TRBV10-3 and TRBJ2-2; TRBD2 matches 8 bases. Germline trimming cut 3 bases from V and 6 bases from J; bases unmatched to any gene: 6. Germline CDR1 and CDR2: ENHRY and SYGVKD. The CDR3 consists of 15 residues.

This clonotype was detected many times. The chain links TRBV5-1 to TRBJ1-6; no firm D call. CDR3 length: 14 residues. V dropped 7 bases and J dropped 10 bases, with 18 bases sitting between them. Germline V gene lookup returns CDR1 SGHRS and CDR2 YFSETQ. The CDR3 DNA reads as TGCGCCAGCTCCAATTCCGGTTTCGACTCACCCCTCCACTTT. Translation: CASSNSGFDSPLHF.

This clonotype was counted at least ten times. In this CDR3 the conserved last residue, phenylalanine or tryptophan, is missing, so a read error is likely. The V gene is TRBV30, the J gene TRBJ2-7; no definite D call. Between the trimmed V and J ends, which lost 4 bases and 3 bases, there was a span of 7 bases. CDR1 is GTSNPN, CDR2 SVGIG, per germline (reference sequence). This CDR3 is built from 11 residues. The CDR3 sequence: CAWMTGYEQYL. CDR3 nucleotide sequence: TGTGCCTGGATGACGGGCTACGAGCAGTACCTC.

The table lists this clonotype with a few counts. This likely reflects a read error, since a far larger clone is one base away. The rearrangement joins TRBV7-2 to TRBJ2-7; the D is unclear. Germline CDR1 and CDR2: SGHTA and FQGNSA. With 5 bases removed from V and 5 bases from J, the gap between germline ends came to 10 bases. This CDR3 has 12 amino acids. This chain's CDR3 is CASSADVDEQYF. The CDR3 DNA is TGTGCCAGCAGCGCGGACGTGGACGAGCAGTACTTC.